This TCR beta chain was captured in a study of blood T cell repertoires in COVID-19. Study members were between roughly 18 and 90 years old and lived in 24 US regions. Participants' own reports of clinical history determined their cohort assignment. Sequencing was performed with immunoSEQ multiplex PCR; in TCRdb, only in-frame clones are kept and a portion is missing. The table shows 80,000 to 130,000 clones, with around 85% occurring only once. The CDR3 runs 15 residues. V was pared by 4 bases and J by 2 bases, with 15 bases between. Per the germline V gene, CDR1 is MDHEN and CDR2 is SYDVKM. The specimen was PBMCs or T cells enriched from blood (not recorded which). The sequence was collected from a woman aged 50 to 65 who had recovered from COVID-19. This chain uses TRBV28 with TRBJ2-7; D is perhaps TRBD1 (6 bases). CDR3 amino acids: CASSSPDRLTYEQYF. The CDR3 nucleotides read TGTGCCAGCAGTTCCCCAGACAGGTTAACCTACGAGCAGTACTTC.